This TCR beta chain was sequenced for a study of shared clonotypes between healthy human individuals. Study outcomes and limitations: Clonotype sharing across several donors was observed for around 5% of naive CD4 clonotypes.

Adult Caucasians living in Nashville, Tennessee made up all of the donors. Unmatched junction bases numbered 6, after V lost 6 bases and J lost 0 bases. The germline V gene has CDR1 MDHEN and CDR2 SYDVKM. This CDR3 has 15 residues. The count of this clone is one. No antigen is known for it. This table comes from immunoSEQ multiplex PCR, and its TCRdb copy is limited to in-frame clones, with some not included. The table lists approximately 1.1 million clones, 78% of them singletons. The sequenced material came from memory CD4+ T cells from PBMCs. Subset described: CD45RA-negative fraction. The gene calls are TRBV28 and TRBJ1-1; 8 positions agree with TRBD1. The sequence was collected from a young man in good health. Some clones in this sample may be carry-over from other donors' samples. The CDR3 here is CASRYTGGLNTEAFF. CDR3 nucleotides: TGTGCCAGCAGGTACACAGGGGGTTTGAACACTGAAGCTTTCTTT. Combining the CDR3 with reference TRBV28 and TRBJ1-1 gives the whole variable domain DVKVTQSSRYLVKRTGEKVFLECVQDMDHENMFWYRQDPGLGLRLIYFSYDVKMKEKGDIPEGYSVSREKKERFSLILESASTNQTSMYLCASRYTGGLNTEAFFGQGTRLTVV.